This paragraph covers one T cell receptor beta chain sequence. This sample's treatment: randomized to nivolumab then ipilimumab (arm A) or the reverse (arm B). Patients had received no earlier DNA-damaging chemotherapy. These data originate in a study of sequential checkpoint blockade in melanoma. Study-wide context: Each arm's sequence ended with maintenance nivolumab.

Clones were sequenced by immunoSEQ multiplex PCR, and TCRdb holds only the in-frame ones, with some missing. There are approximately 28,000 clones in the sample; nearly 85% occur only once, and about a sixth lies in the top ten. Trimming took 8 bases from V and 2 from J, leaving 7 bases between them. The CDR3 has 11 amino acids. The germline V gene has CDR1 MNHNY and CDR2 SVGAGI (reference sequence). Sequenced material: CD8+ T cells sorted from blood (inferred from file names), taken from a patient given nivolumab and ipilimumab in sequence. The receptor was isolated from a human donor with melanoma. The rearrangement uses TRBV6-6 and TRBJ2-7; D unclear. The CDR3 nucleotides are TGTGCCAGCTCTCCGGCCTACGAGCAGTACTTC. Translation gives CASSPAYEQYF.